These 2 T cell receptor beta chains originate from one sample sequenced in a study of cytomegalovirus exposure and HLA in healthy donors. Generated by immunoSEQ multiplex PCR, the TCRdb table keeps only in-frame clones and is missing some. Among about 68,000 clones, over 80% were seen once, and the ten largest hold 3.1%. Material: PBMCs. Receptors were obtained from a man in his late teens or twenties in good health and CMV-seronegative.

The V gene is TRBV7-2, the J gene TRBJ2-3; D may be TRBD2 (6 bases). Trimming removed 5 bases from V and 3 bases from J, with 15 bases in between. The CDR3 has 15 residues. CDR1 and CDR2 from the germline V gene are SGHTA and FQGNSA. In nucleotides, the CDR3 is TGTGCCAGCAGCCGTCGACAGCGGGTAACAGATACGCAGTATTTT. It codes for CASSRRQRVTDTQYF.

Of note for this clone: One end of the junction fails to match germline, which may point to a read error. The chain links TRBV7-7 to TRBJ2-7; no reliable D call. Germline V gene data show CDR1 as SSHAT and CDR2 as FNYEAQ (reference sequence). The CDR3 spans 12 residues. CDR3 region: CASSPLRWEQYF. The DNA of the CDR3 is TGTGCTAGCAGCCCACTCCGATGGGAGCAGTACTTC.